This TCR beta chain was captured in a study of blood T cell repertoires in COVID-19. This CDR3 comprises 15 residues. Losses at the gene ends were 8 bases for V and 8 bases for J; bases not matched to a gene: 12. The V gene's germline CDR1 is LGHNT and CDR2 FRNRAP. This clone was counted only a few times. Using immunoSEQ multiplex PCR, the repertoire was profiled, and TCRdb retains in-frame clones only, with some absent. The table records about 360,000 clones, 65% to 90% of them present only once. Sequencing was carried out using peripheral blood. The gene calls are TRBV12-5 and TRBJ1-2; 12 bases align to TRBD1. The TCR sequence derives from a woman aged 55 to 70 with COVID-19, enrolled during active disease. CDR3 nucleotides: TGTGCTAGTCATACTCCGGGACAGGGGGCGTTGGGCTACACCTTC. Translating it yields CASHTPGQGALGYTF.